This T cell receptor beta chain was found in a study of blood T cell repertoires in COVID-19. In the study overall: T cells, B-cell-depleted T cells, or PBMCs provided the cDNA or gDNA that served as material.

Some clones are missing from TCRdb's copy, which holds only in-frame ones; the method was immunoSEQ multiplex PCR. The table has approximately 100,000 clones, around 90% seen once. This sequence originates from a man over 45 with acute or convalescent COVID-19. Sequenced sample: peripheral blood.

CDR3 DNA: TGTGCCAGCAGCCCCCCGGGATTCAGGGGAAACACCATATATTTT. Its protein product is CASSPPGFRGNTIYF. This sequence joins TRBV5-6 and TRBJ1-3; D gene unclear. V lost 4 bases to trimming and J lost 4 bases, with 15 bases between them. This CDR3 has 15 residues. Per the germline V gene, CDR1 is SGHDT and CDR2 is YYEEEE.